This T cell receptor (beta chain) comes out of a study of T cells in Graves' hyperthyroidism and ophthalmopathy. Looking at the study overall: Pretreatment peripheral blood was obtained at initial diagnosis.

Template material for amplifying TCR beta CDR3 regions consisted of RNA transcripts. HTBI primers drove first-round RT-PCR of the TCR CDR3. In TCRdb, the multiplex PCR reads were re-called with MiXCR into one record per CDR3 protein. The table lists roughly 640,000 distinct CDR3 sequences, about a sixth of them singletons. Trimming left V 4 bases short and J 0 bases short, with 17 bases between. The CDR3 is 17 residues long. Germline V gene sequence: CDR1 SGDLS, CDR2 YYNGEE. This clonotype showed up just a few times. Sequenced input: blood. The chain combines TRBV9 with TRBJ1-3, with no clear D. This clonotype originated in a woman aged 40 to 49 with Graves' ophthalmopathy. The CDR3 DNA reads TGTGCCAGCAGCTTAGTAGCCTCGGATATCTCTGGAAACACCATATATTTT. Protein: CASSLVASDISGNTIYF.